These T cell receptor beta chains were read from a single sample in a study of blood T cell repertoires in COVID-19. Method: immunoSEQ multiplex PCR; TCRdb's copy keeps in-frame clones and lacks some. The table records some 89,000 clones, approximately 78% of them present only once. The sequencing sample was made of peripheral blood. Receptor source: a woman older than 75 with acute or convalescent COVID-19. CDR3s include the opening cysteine and the closing phenylalanine or tryptophan. The order of the fields is D gene, V gene, clone size, J gene, CDR3 protein, CDR3 DNA. A D gene is named only where the DNA matches it firmly. Part of the rows lack a size; the others show once, few, many or a class for expanded clones.

>-|TRBV5-1|-|TRBJ2-5
CASSREQRGVETQYF
TGCGCCAGCAGCCGGGAGCAGAGGGGTGTAGAGACCCAGTACTTC
>-|TRBV5-1|-|TRBJ2-7
CASSLVGGSGYEQYF
TGCGCCAGCAGCTTGGTGGGGGGTAGTGGCTACGAGCAGTACTTC
>-|TRBV15|-|TRBJ2-6
CATSRVRGTDGSGANVLTF
TGTGCCACCAGCAGGGTCCGGGGGACAGACGGTTCTGGGGCCAACGTCCTGACTTTC
>-|TRBV14|-|TRBJ2-2
CASSLAGSGPNTGELFF
TGTGCCAGCAGCCTTGCGGGTAGCGGACCGAACACCGGGGAGCTGTTTTTT
>TRBD2|TRBV5-1|-|TRBJ2-5
CASSPGGAGGETQYF
TGCGCCAGCAGCCCCGGGGGAGCGGGAGGAGAGACCCAGTACTTC
>TRBD1|TRBV15|few|TRBJ1-5
CATSRADPTRGQGSQPQHF
TGTGCCACCAGCAGAGCCGATCCTACCAGGGGGCAAGGGAGTCAGCCCCAGCATTTT
>TRBD1|TRBV4-2|-|TRBJ2-1
CASSQDAGQEPYNEQFF
TGTGCCAGCAGCCAAGACGCGGGACAGGAACCCTACAATGAGCAGTTCTTC
>-|TRBV6-1|-|TRBJ1-1
CASSDQGNTEAFF
TGTGCCAGCAGTGACCAGGGGAACACTGAAGCTTTCTTT
>TRBD1|TRBV7-9|-|TRBJ1-1
CASSSEGTGDWAFF
TGTGCCAGCAGTTCAGAAGGGACAGGGGATTGGGCTTTCTTT
>-|TRBV7-2|-|TRBJ2-2
CASSLGTVNTGELFF
TGTGCCAGCAGCTTAGGGACAGTGAACACCGGGGAGCTGTTTTTT
>-|TRBV5-1|-|TRBJ2-3
CASSLEGSGIDTQYF
TGCGCCAGCAGCTTGGAAGGTTCAGGAATAGATACGCAGTATTTT
>-|TRBV20-1|-|TRBJ2-1
CSARDEEQFF
TGCAGTGCTAGAGATGAGGAGCAGTTCTTC
>TRBD1|TRBV28|-|TRBJ1-2
CASSPPGQGIGGYTF
TGTGCCAGCAGCCCCCCGGGACAGGGTATAGGCGGCTACACCTTC
>-|TRBV19|-|TRBJ2-5
CASRPGSQETQYF
TGTGCCAGTCGACCCGGGTCACAAGAGACCCAGTACTTC
>-|TRBV5-6|-|TRBJ1-1
CASSGGPGTEAFF
TGTGCCAGCAGCGGTGGACCGGGGACTGAAGCTTTCTTT
>TRBD2|TRBV7-8|-|TRBJ2-3
CASSLILAGADTQYF
TGTGCCAGCAGCTTAATACTAGCGGGAGCAGATACGCAGTATTTT
>TRBD1|TRBV4-1|-|TRBJ2-1
CASSHPWGQAPHNEQFF
TGCGCCAGCAGCCACCCCTGGGGACAGGCCCCCCACAATGAGCAGTTCTTC
>TRBD2|TRBV5-1|-|TRBJ2-7
CASSSGKPNEQYF
TGCGCCAGCAGTAGCGGGAAGCCGAACGAGCAGTACTTC
>TRBD1|TRBV6-5|-|TRBJ1-2
CASSYSPGQGGGYTF
TGTGCCAGCAGTTACAGTCCGGGACAGGGCGGGGGCTACACCTTC
>-|TRBV6-5|-|TRBJ2-7
CASIGTPGAYEQYF
TGTGCCTCAATAGGGACTCCCGGAGCCTACGAGCAGTACTTC
>-|TRBV7-2|-|TRBJ2-5
CASSLLQLGAQETQYF
TGTGCCAGCAGCTTATTACAGTTGGGGGCTCAAGAGACCCAGTACTTC
>-|TRBV19|-|TRBJ1-5
CASSTLDTYNQPQHF
TGTGCCAGTAGTACCCTGGACACCTATAATCAGCCCCAGCATTTT
>-|TRBV6-1|once|TRBJ2-2
CASSGIPGGNTGELFF
TGTGCCAGCAGTGGGATCCCAGGAGGAAACACCGGGGAGCTGTTTTTT
>-|TRBV5-4|once|TRBJ1-2
CASSLKRDGTNYGYTF
TGTGCCAGCAGCTTGAAGCGTGACGGCACTAACTATGGCTACACCTTC
>TRBD2|TRBV24-1|-|TRBJ2-7
CATSDGLAPSSYEQYF
TGTGCCACCAGTGATGGACTAGCGCCCAGCTCCTACGAGCAGTACTTC
>-|TRBV5-6|-|TRBJ1-6
CASSTWTRAPGSPLHF
TGTGCCAGCAGCACCTGGACCCGTGCCCCGGGGTCACCCCTCCACTTT
>-|TRBV5-6|-|TRBJ1-2
CASSPRAGSTYGYTF
TGTGCCAGCAGCCCAAGGGCAGGGTCTACCTATGGCTACACCTTC
>-|TRBV6-1|-|TRBJ1-5
CASSEASFGGNQPQHF
TGTGCCAGCAGTGAAGCAAGCTTCGGGGGCAATCAGCCCCAGCATTTT
>-|TRBV7-2|few|TRBJ2-5
CASSQGGGQETQYF
TGTGCCAGCAGCCAGGGAGGGGGCCAAGAGACCCAGTACTTC
>-|TRBV9|-|TRBJ1-2
CASSVGAGGDYGYTF
TGTGCCAGCAGCGTAGGGGCGGGGGGGGACTATGGCTACACCTTC
>-|TRBV5-1|many|TRBJ1-1
CASSLLGGENTEAFF
TGCGCCAGCAGCTTGTTAGGCGGAGAGAACACTGAAGCTTTCTTT
>-|TRBV9|few|TRBJ1-2
CASSVGSLAAGDVRGYTF
TGTGCCAGCAGCGTGGGTTCTTTGGCGGCAGGGGATGTTCGAGGCTACACCTTC